Sequencing of this TCR beta chain was carried out in a study of T cell responses to AZD1222 COVID-19 vaccine. Of note for this clone: Antigen unknown.

CDR3 size: 15 residues. V was cut by 2 bases and J by 0 bases, with 5 bases left in between. Germline V gene data show CDR1 as MNHEY and CDR2 as SVGAGI. Measured with immunoSEQ multiplex PCR; TCRdb has only the in-frame clones, and not every one. The table shows more than 140,000 clones, with 89% occurring only once. Points from the study as a whole: The span of vaccine-associated CD4 TCRs extended across spike, with dominance at 160-218 and 743-854. Baseline antibody screening turned up just a handful of seropositive AZD1222 recipients. Targets within unmutated variant regions were reportedly found for nearly half of spike-specific TCRs. The breadth and depth of Spike-specific TCRs increased once two AZD1222 doses had been given.

The sample was peripheral blood, taken on day 0 of AZD1222 vaccination. This receptor was identified in an adult in good health. The chain links TRBV6-5 to TRBJ2-6, with unresolved D. The CDR3 reads CASSYRSSGANVLTF. The CDR3, as DNA: TGTGCCAGCAGTTACCGTTCCTCTGGGGCCAACGTCCTGACTTTC.